Following are 6 T cell receptor beta chains from one sample sequenced in a study of blood T cell repertoires in COVID-19. TCRdb keeps only in-frame clones here, not all; method: immunoSEQ multiplex PCR. The sample includes approximately 210,000 clones, about 92% of them seen just once. Sequences were obtained from peripheral blood. The receptor source for this set is a man aged 25 to 45 with acute or convalescent COVID-19.

This rearrangement joins TRBV5-1 to TRBJ1-2; D is uncertain. The germline V and J ends were trimmed by 3 bases and 6 bases, with 6 bases remaining between them. CDR1 and CDR2 from the germline V gene are SGHRS and YFSETQ. CDR3 length: 11 residues. CDR3 residues: CASSSPDGYTF. The DNA for the CDR3 is TGCGCCAGCAGCTCTCCAGATGGCTACACCTTC.

V and J are TRBV6-6 and TRBJ2-6, with D uncertain. V was cut by 7 bases and J by 5 bases, with 12 bases left in between. This CDR3 has 14 amino acids. Germline V gene sequence: CDR1 MNHNY, CDR2 SVGAGI (reference sequence). Here the CDR3 DNA reads TGTGCCAGCAAAACAGTAGGTAGGGCCAACGTCCTGACTTTC. As protein: CASKTVGRANVLTF.

The chain links TRBV9 to TRBJ2-7; D is possibly TRBD1 (5 bases). There are 15 residues in the CDR3. Between the trimmed V and J ends, which lost 3 bases and 4 bases, there was a span of 17 bases. Per germline, CDR1 SGDLS and CDR2 YYNGEE. The CDR3 region has the DNA TGTGCCAGCAGCGCGTCGTCCGCAGGGTTGTACGAGCAGTACTTC. Translated, it gives CASSASSAGLYEQYF. Full variable domain (outside the CDR3, taken from reference TRBV9 and TRBJ2-7): DSGVTQTPKHLITATGQRVTLRCSPRSGDLSVYWYQQSLDQGLQFLIQYYNGEERAKGNILERFSAQQFPDLHSELNLSSLELGDSALYFCASSASSAGLYEQYFGPGTRLTVT.

This rearrangement joins TRBV18 to TRBJ2-5; TRBD2 is a possible D gene (5 bases). Germline-derived CDR1 and CDR2 are KGHSH and LQKENI. There are 13 residues in the CDR3. V was trimmed by 5 bases and J by 5 bases, leaving 12 bases between them. CDR3 region: CASSFGRGETQYF. In DNA, the CDR3 is TGTGCCAGCTCATTTGGACGAGGGGAGACCCAGTACTTC. Full variable domain (missing parts from reference TRBV18 and TRBJ2-5): NAGVMQNPRHLVRRRGQEARLRCSPMKGHSHVYWYRQLPEEGLKFMVYLQKENIIDESGMPKERFSAEFPKEGPSILRIQQVVRGDSAAYFCASSFGRGETQYFGPGTRLLVL.

V and J are TRBV3-1 (or the pseudogene TRBV3-2) and TRBJ2-7, with TRBD1 matching over 10 bases. Trimming cost V 3 bases and J 7 bases; bases outside gene matches: 3. CDR1 LGHDT and CDR2 YNNKEL come from the germline V gene (reference sequence). The CDR3 consists of 13 residues. CDR3 DNA: TGTGCCAGCAGCCAGACAGGGGGCGGGGAGCAGTACTTC. Translating it yields CASSQTGGGEQYF.

V usage is TRBV6-5 and J usage is TRBJ1-3; D possibly corresponds to TRBD1 (6 bases). The CDR3 is 14 residues long. Germline V gene data show CDR1 as MNHEY and CDR2 as SVGAGI. With 6 bases removed from V and 0 bases from J, the gap between germline ends came to 9 bases. The DNA of the CDR3 is TGTGCCAGCAGACAGGGTTACTCTGGAAACACCATATATTTT. Amino acids: CASRQGYSGNTIYF.